This TCR beta chain was retrieved from a study of blood T cell repertoires in COVID-19 (TCRdb year 2020). In the study overall: Samples covering the acute and convalescent phases of COVID-19 were provided by collaborators in the United States, Italy and Spain. The repertoires were released in a freely available public database intended as a resource for research on the immune response to SARS-CoV-2. Deeply sampled blood TCRbeta repertoires from subjects exposed to, actively infected with, or recovered from COVID-19 were included in the dataset. The prospective study material was composed of cDNA or gDNA derived from T cells, B-cell-depleted T cells, or PBMCs. A de-identified subject ID, COVID-19 status, age in years and sex were almost always included in the sample metadata. Where available, HLA class I and class II types were taken from metadata supplied by the sample provider and were not determined by assay-based typing. Samples came from the ongoing ImmuneRACE study (first 160 participants) plus 1,254 subjects from 6 global collaborators. Results and caveats for the whole study, not just this receptor: Clinical and demographic metadata were provided uncurated, with the amount varying by source and participant.

TCRbeta CDR3 regions were amplified from genomic DNA using the immunoSEQ Assay, a bias-controlled multiplex PCR. Processing in the source paper ran as follows. The number of nucleated cells in each sample was estimated by amplification of reference gene primers within the assay. Sequence reads were collapsed and filtered to measure the absolute abundance of every unique TCRbeta CDR3 rearrangement. For each sample, productive Simpson clonality was calculated as the square root of Simpson's diversity index over productive rearrangements. TCRdb took this table from immuneACCESS and kept in-frame rearrangements with V and J called. Such tables lack part of the clones; where checked against another copy, unresolved V genes explain under half of the gap, and the rest is unexplained. The V and J calls and clone size come from that table; D and trimming were worked out from the DNA. Across this sample there are 100,000 to 130,000 clones, with about nine tenths seen only once. The ten most abundant clones make up about 2.2% of the sample.

Whole blood was collected in K2EDTA tubes by collaborating institutions according to the institutions' own protocols. For TCRbeta analysis, collaborator samples were shipped as frozen whole blood, as isolated PBMCs, or as DNA extracted from either sample type. Between the V and J ends, shortened by 5 bases and 2 bases respectively, the junction contains 18 bases. Via the germline V gene, CDR1 is SGHAT and CDR2 FQNNGV. The CDR3 spans 16 residues, from the cysteine through the phenylalanine. Left in the record is the CDR3 DNA by itself, 48 bases read in frame from the first base. Turning to this clone: This clone's antigen is unknown. Within one base of it there is no much larger clone, and no base qualities were kept.

The chain is encoded by TRBV11-2 joined to TRBJ1-1; a weak D assignment points to TRBD1 (5 bases agree). The sequence derives from a human donor in a cohort sampled during active COVID-19. Sequenced material: peripheral blood. The CDR3 is CASSLGWQGTNTEAFF. The bases read TGTGCCAGCAGCCTCGGTTGGCAGGGAACAAACACTGAAGCTTTCTTT.